Below, one T cell receptor beta chain is given with its context. This specimen belongs to a study of T cell changes during pregnancy in multiple sclerosis. Assay used: immunoSEQ multiplex PCR; TCRdb lists only in-frame clones, some missing. The sample has about 44,000 clones, around 89% seen once. The CDR3 loop spans 14 amino acids. Germline CDR1 LGHNT, CDR2 FRNRAP. V lost 3 bases, J lost 5 bases, and 3 bases stayed unmatched. This rearrangement joins TRBV12-5 to TRBJ2-4; 8 bases agree with TRBD2. This material consisted of CD4+ T cells from peripheral blood mononuclear cells, taken after pregnancy. This TCR came from a female donor with multiple sclerosis, enrolled in a pregnancy study. The chain's CDR3 is CASGFGREENIQYF. The CDR3 DNA reads as TGTGCTAGTGGTTTCGGGAGGGAGGAAAACATTCAGTACTTC.